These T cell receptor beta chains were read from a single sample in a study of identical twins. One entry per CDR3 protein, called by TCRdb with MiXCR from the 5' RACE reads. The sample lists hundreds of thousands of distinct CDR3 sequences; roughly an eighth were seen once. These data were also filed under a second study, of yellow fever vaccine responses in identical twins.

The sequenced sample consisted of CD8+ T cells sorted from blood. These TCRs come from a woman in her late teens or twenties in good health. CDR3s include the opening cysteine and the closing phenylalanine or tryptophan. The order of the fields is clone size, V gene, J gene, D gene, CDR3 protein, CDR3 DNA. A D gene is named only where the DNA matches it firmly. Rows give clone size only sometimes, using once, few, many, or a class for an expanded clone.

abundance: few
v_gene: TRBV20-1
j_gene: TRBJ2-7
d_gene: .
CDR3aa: CSAEGLARYEQYF
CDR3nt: TGCAGTGCAGAGGGGCTAGCTAGGTACGAGCAGTACTTC

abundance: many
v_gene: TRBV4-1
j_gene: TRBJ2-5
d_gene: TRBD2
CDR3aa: CASSQVGGGETQYF
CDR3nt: TGCGCCAGCAGCCAAGTGGGGGGGGGAGAGACCCAGTACTTC

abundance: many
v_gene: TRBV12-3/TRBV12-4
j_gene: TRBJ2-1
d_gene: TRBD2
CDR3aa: CASSPFRLAGVSNEQFF
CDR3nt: TGTGCCAGCAGTCCGTTCCGACTAGCGGGAGTATCCAATGAGCAGTTCTTC

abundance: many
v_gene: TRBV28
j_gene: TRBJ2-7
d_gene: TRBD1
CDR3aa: CASSLRTGGYEQYF
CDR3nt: TGTGCCAGCAGTTTGAGGACAGGGGGTTACGAGCAGTACTTC

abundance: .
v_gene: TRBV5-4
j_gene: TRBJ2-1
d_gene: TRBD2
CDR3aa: CASSEREGSYNEQFF
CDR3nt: TGTGCCAGCAGCGAGCGGGAGGGCTCCTACAATGAGCAGTTCTTC

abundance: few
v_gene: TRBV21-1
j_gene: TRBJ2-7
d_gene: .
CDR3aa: CASSPQGQTTYEQYF
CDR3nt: TGTGCCAGCAGCCCACAGGGGCAGACCACCTACGAGCAGTACTTC

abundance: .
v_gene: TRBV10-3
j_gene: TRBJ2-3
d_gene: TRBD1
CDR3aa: CAISVYPVGTGYTDTQYF
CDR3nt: TGTGCCATCAGTGTTTACCCCGTTGGGACAGGGTACACAGATACGCAGTATTTT

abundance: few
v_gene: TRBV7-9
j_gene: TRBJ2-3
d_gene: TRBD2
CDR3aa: CASSPGLAEGGTDTQYF
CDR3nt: TGTGCCAGCAGCCCTGGACTAGCGGAAGGGGGCACAGATACGCAGTATTTT

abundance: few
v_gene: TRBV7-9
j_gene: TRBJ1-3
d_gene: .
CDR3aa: CASSLEGGPSGNTIYF
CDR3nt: TGTGCCAGCAGCTTAGAGGGCGGACCCTCTGGAAACACCATATATTTT

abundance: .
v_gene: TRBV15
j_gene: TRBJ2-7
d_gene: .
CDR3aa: CATSRDPPLGGDSYEQYF
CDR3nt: TGTGCCACCAGCAGAGACCCACCCTTGGGCGGAGACTCCTACGAGCAGTACTTC

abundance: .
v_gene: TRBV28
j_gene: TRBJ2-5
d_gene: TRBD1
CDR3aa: CASSWGQKETQYF
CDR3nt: TGTGCCAGCAGCTGGGGACAGAAAGAGACCCAGTACTTC

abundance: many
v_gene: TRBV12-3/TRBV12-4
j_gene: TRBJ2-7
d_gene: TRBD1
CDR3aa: CASSWTGVSHEQYF
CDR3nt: TGTGCCAGCAGTTGGACAGGGGTCTCCCACGAGCAGTACTTC

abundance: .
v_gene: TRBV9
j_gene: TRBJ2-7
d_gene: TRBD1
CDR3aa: CASSLYAGQGYEQYF
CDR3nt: TGTGCCAGCAGCTTATACGCGGGACAGGGCTACGAGCAGTACTTC

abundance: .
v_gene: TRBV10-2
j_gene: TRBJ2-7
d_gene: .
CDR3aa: CASSEDQGPRYEQYF
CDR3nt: TGCGCCAGCAGTGAAGATCAAGGACCCCGCTACGAGCAGTACTTC

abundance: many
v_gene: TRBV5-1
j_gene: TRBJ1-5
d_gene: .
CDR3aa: CASSPEVGVWPQHF
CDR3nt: TGCGCCAGCAGCCCAGAAGTCGGGGTTTGGCCCCAGCATTTT

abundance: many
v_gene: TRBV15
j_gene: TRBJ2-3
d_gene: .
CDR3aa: CATSRDWGRPDTQYF
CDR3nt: TGTGCCACCAGCAGAGATTGGGGACGCCCAGATACGCAGTATTTT

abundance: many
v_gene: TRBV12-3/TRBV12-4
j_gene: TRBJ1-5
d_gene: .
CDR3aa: CASSLVIQRGHQPQHF
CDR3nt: TGTGCCAGCAGTTTAGTTATCCAAAGGGGACATCAGCCCCAGCATTTT

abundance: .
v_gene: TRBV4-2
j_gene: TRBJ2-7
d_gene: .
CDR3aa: CASSHGNEQYF
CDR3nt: TGTGCCAGCAGCCATGGGAACGAGCAGTACTTC

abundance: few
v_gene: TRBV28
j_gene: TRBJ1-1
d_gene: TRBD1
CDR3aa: CASRGGQVNTEAFF
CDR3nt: TGTGCCAGCAGGGGAGGACAGGTGAACACTGAAGCTTTCTTT

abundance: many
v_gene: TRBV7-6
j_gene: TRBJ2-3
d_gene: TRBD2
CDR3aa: CASSLSGLAEYF
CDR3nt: TGTGCCAGCAGCTTAAGTGGACTAGCGGAGTATTTT

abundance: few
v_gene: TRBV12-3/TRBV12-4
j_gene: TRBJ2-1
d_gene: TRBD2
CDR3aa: CASTGSGSSYNEQFF
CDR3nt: TGTGCCAGCACCGGCAGCGGGAGCTCCTACAATGAGCAGTTCTTC

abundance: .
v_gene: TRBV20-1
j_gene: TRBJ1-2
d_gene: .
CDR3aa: CSARDDVVPNMWTF
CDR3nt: TGCAGTGCTAGGGACGACGTGGTTCCCAACATGTGGACCTTC

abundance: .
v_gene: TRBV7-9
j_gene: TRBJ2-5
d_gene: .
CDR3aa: CASRLDGTQETQYF
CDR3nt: TGTGCCAGCAGACTCGACGGAACCCAAGAGACCCAGTACTTC

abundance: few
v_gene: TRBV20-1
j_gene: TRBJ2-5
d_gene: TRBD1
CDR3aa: CSARGDRVAETQYF
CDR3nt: TGCAGTGCTAGGGGAGACAGGGTGGCGGAGACCCAGTACTTC

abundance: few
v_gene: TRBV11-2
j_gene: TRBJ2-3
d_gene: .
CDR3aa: CASSWDGADTQYF
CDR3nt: TGTGCCAGCAGCTGGGATGGGGCAGATACGCAGTATTTT

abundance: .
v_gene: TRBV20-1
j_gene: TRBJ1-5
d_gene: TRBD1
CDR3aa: CSAGRRGDGNQPQHF
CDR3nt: TGCAGTGCTGGACGCAGGGGGGATGGCAATCAGCCCCAGCATTTT

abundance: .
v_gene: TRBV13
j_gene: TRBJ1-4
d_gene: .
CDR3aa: CASSLAGGGNNEKLFF
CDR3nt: TGTGCCAGCAGCTTAGCTGGCGGCGGAAATAATGAAAAACTGTTTTTT

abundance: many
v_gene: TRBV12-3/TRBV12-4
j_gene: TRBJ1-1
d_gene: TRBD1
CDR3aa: CASSLTGTGLLVAFF
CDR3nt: TGTGCCAGCAGTCTGACCGGGACAGGCCTCTTGGTGGCTTTCTTT

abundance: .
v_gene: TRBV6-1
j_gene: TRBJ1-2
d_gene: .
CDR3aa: CASSVEGAFSNYGYTF
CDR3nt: TGTGCCAGCAGTGTCGAAGGAGCCTTTTCGAACTATGGCTACACCTTC

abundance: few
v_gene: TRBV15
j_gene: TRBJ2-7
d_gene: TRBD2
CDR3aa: CATSRDERTREGAYEQYF
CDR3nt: TGTGCCACCAGCAGAGATGAGAGGACGCGGGAGGGCGCCTACGAGCAGTACTTC

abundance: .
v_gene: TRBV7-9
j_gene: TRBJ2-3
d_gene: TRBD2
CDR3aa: CASSPLAGELNTQYF
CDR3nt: TGTGCCAGCAGCCCTCTAGCGGGGGAGTTAAATACGCAGTATTTT

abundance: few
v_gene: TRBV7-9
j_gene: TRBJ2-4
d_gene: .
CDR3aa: CASSSGTLKNIQYF
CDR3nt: TGTGCCAGCAGCTCCGGGACACTCAAAAACATTCAGTACTTC

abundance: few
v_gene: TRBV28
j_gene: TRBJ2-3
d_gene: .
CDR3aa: CASSQAFPSTDTQYF
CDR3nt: TGTGCCAGCAGTCAGGCGTTCCCTAGCACAGATACGCAGTATTTT

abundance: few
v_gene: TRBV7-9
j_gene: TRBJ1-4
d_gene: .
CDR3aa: CASSLDWHSNEKLFF
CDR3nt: TGTGCCAGCAGCTTGGACTGGCATTCTAATGAAAAACTGTTTTTT

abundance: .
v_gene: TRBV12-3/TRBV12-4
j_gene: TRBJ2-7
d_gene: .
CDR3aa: CASSPGAVYEQYF
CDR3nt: TGTGCCAGCAGTCCAGGGGCCGTCTACGAGCAGTACTTC